The next 25 T cell receptor beta chains were all read from a single sample in a study of blood T cells in healthy people across ages. A second PCR of 7 to 11 cycles used a sample-barcoded 5' primer and a J-beta primer mix. From the 5' RACE reads, TCRdb called clonotypes with MiXCR, one entry per CDR3 protein. The sample comprises some 1.5 million distinct CDR3 sequences, 28% of which are singletons, and 6.5% to 8.5% rests with the top ten. Material: blood. The receptors derive from a woman aged 25-40 years in good health.

A remark on this clonotype: The junction departs from germline at one end; a sequencing error may be responsible. This chain connects TRBV2 to TRBJ1-1; D remains unclear. Germline V gene data show CDR1 as SNHLY and CDR2 as FYNNEI. The CDR3 spans 13 residues. The CDR3, as DNA: TGTGACAGCAGTGCGGCAGAGAACACTGAAGCTTTCTTT. Translation: CDSSAAENTEAFF. Full variable domain (rest looked up from reference TRBV2 and TRBJ1-1): EPEVTQTPSHQVTQMGQEVILRCVPISNHLYFYWYRQILGQKVEFLVSFYNNEISEKSEIFDDQFSVERPDGSNFTLKIRSTKLEDSAMYFCDSSAAENTEAFFGQGTRLTVV.

Worth noting for this clonotype: Given the absence of the conserved phenylalanine or tryptophan at the CDR3 end, a read error is likely. The V call is TRBV15, the J call TRBJ1-2; TRBD1 matches 10 bases. From germline, CDR1 is LNHNV and CDR2 YYDKDF (reference sequence). The CDR3 extends over 20 amino acids. The J segment lost 4 bases and the V segment lost 1 base, leaving 18 bases of the junction unmatched. The CDR3 DNA reads TGTGCCACCAGCAGAGTATGGGGGACAGGGGCAACATCATCTGGCTATGGCTACACCTGC. The encoded protein is CATSRVWGTGATSSGYGYTC.

This clonotype was detected a few times. This chain connects TRBV27 to TRBJ2-5, with 12 positions matching TRBD2. Per germline, CDR1 MNHEY and CDR2 SMNVEV (reference sequence). This CDR3 has 17 amino acids. J lost 3 bases, V lost 5 bases, and 10 bases had no gene match. The CDR3 coding sequence is TGTGCCAGCAGTCCCAACCCCGGACTAGCGGGGAAAGAGACCCAGTACTTC. This encodes CASSPNPGLAGKETQYF.

This clonotype was observed a handful of times. The chain employs TRBV5-1 and TRBJ2-7; maybe TRBD1 (6 bases). Germline V CDR1 and CDR2: SGHRS, YFSETQ. V was trimmed by 3 bases and J by 5 bases, leaving 15 bases between them. The CDR3 runs to 14 residues. CDR3 region: CASSSTDRRDEQYF. DNA for the CDR3: TGCGCCAGCAGCTCCACTGACAGGCGGGACGAGCAGTACTTC. Variable domain in full (rest from reference TRBV5-1 and TRBJ2-7): KAGVTQTPRYLIKTRGQQVTLSCSPISGHRSVSWYQQTPGQGLQFLFEYFSETQRNKGNFPGRFSGRQFSNSRSEMNVSTLELGDSALYLCASSSTDRRDEQYFGPGTRLTVT.

The genes are TRBV10-2 and TRBJ2-4, with 12 nucleotides matching TRBD2. The DNA end is a closer match to TRBJ2-7, so the J assignment may be wrong. CDR1 is WSHSY and CDR2 is SAAADI in the germline V gene. The CDR3 has 14 residues. The CDR3 DNA reads as TGCGCCAGCAACCTAGCGGGGGGGAAAAACGAGCAGTACTTC. Its protein is CASNLAGGKNEQYF.

The table lists this clonotype with many counts. V and J are TRBV12-3 or TRBV12-4 and TRBJ2-7; 7 positions agree with TRBD2. With 5 bases clipped from V and 0 bases from J, the junction kept 1 base outside the gene matches. CDR3 length equals 13 residues. The CDR3 nucleotides read TGTGCCAGCAGTACTAGCGTCTCCTACGAGCAGTACTTC. Translating it yields CASSTSVSYEQYF.

Of note for this clonotype: Just one base apart from a much larger clone, this may be a read error. The CDR3 loop reads CASGLGTSSSNEQFF. In DNA, the CDR3 is TGCGCCAGCGGGCTCGGGACTAGCAGTAGTAATGAGCAGTTCTTC. This sequence joins TRBV5-1 and TRBJ2-1; 9 positions match TRBD2. CDR1 and CDR2 from the germline V gene are SGHRS and YFSETQ. The CDR3 extends over 15 amino acids. With 7 bases clipped from V and 7 bases from J, the junction kept 12 bases outside the gene matches.

Comment on this clonotype: Being one base from a much bigger clone, this may be a read error. In DNA form, the CDR3 reads TGTACCAGCAGGGGTGGGGCCAACGTCCTGACTTTC. Translation: CTSRGGANVLTF. This chain connects TRBV25-1 to TRBJ2-6; D perhaps matches TRBD1 (6 bases). CDR3 size: 12 residues. CDR1 is MGHDK, CDR2 SYGVNS, per germline.

The sample holds a few counts of this clonotype. This chain uses TRBV20-1 with TRBJ2-1; D call uncertain. With 1 base removed from V and 0 bases from J, the gap between germline ends came to 13 bases. Looked up from germline, CDR1 is DFQATT and CDR2 is SNEGSKA (reference sequence). The CDR3 spans 16 residues. CDR3 residues: CSARGDLRSSYNEQFF. For the CDR3, the DNA is TGCAGTGCTAGAGGGGATCTGCGAAGCTCCTACAATGAGCAGTTCTTC.

This CDR3 is CASRPPTSGREQYF. The CDR3 DNA sequence: TGTGCCAGCAGACCCCCGACTAGCGGGCGCGAGCAGTACTTC. J is TRBJ2-7 and V is TRBV7-2; the match to TRBD2 covers 10 bases. The CDR3 consists of 14 residues. CDR1 is SGHTA, CDR2 FQGNSA, per germline. The trim removed 6 bases at V and 6 bases at J, leaving 8 bases unmatched.

This clonotype has a handful of counts. V and J are TRBV5-1 and TRBJ2-7, with TRBD1 as a possible D gene (6 bases). Germline lookup yields CDR1 SGHRS and CDR2 YFSETQ. This CDR3 region has 15 residues. V lost 0 bases to trimming and J lost 6 bases, with 16 bases between them. Here the CDR3 reads CASSLDTGKESEQYF. In DNA form, the CDR3 reads TGCGCCAGCAGCTTGGATACAGGGAAGGAGAGCGAGCAGTACTTC. The full variable domain, its missing parts supplied by reference TRBV5-1 and TRBJ2-7, is KAGVTQTPRYLIKTRGQQVTLSCSPISGHRSVSWYQQTPGQGLQFLFEYFSETQRNKGNFPGRFSGRQFSNSRSEMNVSTLELGDSALYLCASSLDTGKESEQYFGPGTRLTVT.

The chain carries TRBV7-9 and TRBJ2-1; 8 nucleotides align to TRBD2. CDR1 SEHNR and CDR2 FQNEAQ come from the germline V gene (reference sequence). The CDR3 has 16 amino acids. The V gene end was trimmed by 2 bases and the J gene end by 2 bases; junction bases not matched to a gene: 5. DNA for the CDR3: TGTGCCAGCAGCTTATGGCGGGGGGCTACCTACAATGAGCAGTTCTTC. This translates into CASSLWRGATYNEQFF.

This clonotype has a handful of counts. The rearrangement links TRBV28 to TRBJ1-5; D remains unclear. This CDR3 has 13 residues. Germline-derived CDR1 and CDR2 are MDHEN and SYDVKM. V lost 11 bases to trimming and J lost 1 base, with 12 bases between them. Here the CDR3 reads CACGLLSNQPQHF. The CDR3 bases are TGTGCCTGTGGTCTTCTGAGCAATCAGCCCCAGCATTTT.

CDR3 region: CASTPRGLDSETQYF. The CDR3 coding sequence is TGTGCCAGCACCCCGAGGGGACTAGATTCTGAGACCCAGTACTTC. This chain connects TRBV27 to TRBJ2-5; 8 bases are a match to TRBD2. The trim removed 7 bases at V and 5 bases at J, leaving 12 bases unmatched. The germline V gene has CDR1 MNHEY and CDR2 SMNVEV (reference sequence). The CDR3 is 15 amino acids.

This clonotype has at least ten counts. The J gene is TRBJ2-5, the V gene TRBV20-1; 8 positions match TRBD2. V shed 7 bases and J 5 bases; nucleotides not matched to a gene: 9. CDR3 length: 13 amino acids. CDR1 and CDR2 from the germline V gene are DFQATT and SNEGSKA (reference sequence). CDR3 DNA: TGCAGTGTTGAGAGCGGGAGCGAGGAGACCCAGTACTTC. As protein: CSVESGSEETQYF.

The chain has TRBV12-3 or TRBV12-4 and TRBJ2-3, with 8 bases matching TRBD2. This CDR3 is built from 15 residues. The V and J ends lost 2 bases and 1 base, in that order; junction bases with no gene match: 2. CDR3 coding DNA: TGTGCCAGCAGTTTACTACTAGCGGGCACAGATACGCAGTATTTT. This sequence encodes CASSLLLAGTDTQYF.

This clonotype has just a few counts. V usage is TRBV4-3 and J usage is TRBJ2-1, with D unclear. The CDR3 length is 15 residues. V lost 8 bases, J lost 3 bases, and 17 bases lay in between. Germline CDR1 is LGHNA and CDR2 is YSLEER. The chain's CDR3 is CASGRAQFGYNEQFF. The CDR3 region has the DNA TGCGCCAGCGGCCGCGCGCAGTTTGGCTACAATGAGCAGTTCTTC.

This chain joins TRBV5-1 and TRBJ2-5; 10 nucleotides align to TRBD2. V shed 2 bases and J 5 bases; nucleotides not matched to a gene: 6. Germline CDR1 SGHRS, CDR2 YFSETQ. The CDR3 is 15 amino acids. The CDR3 nucleotides read TGCGCCAGCAGCTTATCAACTAGCGGGGCGGAGACCCAGTACTTC. Its translation: CASSLSTSGAETQYF.

This chain connects TRBV5-1 to TRBJ2-3; D unclear. V lost 5 bases to trimming and J lost 0 bases, with 13 bases between them. The CDR3 length is 15 residues. Germline V lookup: CDR1 SGHRS, CDR2 YFSETQ. The CDR3 loop is CASSYGRESTDTQYF. The CDR3 DNA reads TGCGCCAGCAGTTATGGGCGAGAGAGCACAGATACGCAGTATTTT. Combining the CDR3 with reference TRBV5-1 and TRBJ2-3 gives the whole variable domain KAGVTQTPRYLIKTRGQQVTLSCSPISGHRSVSWYQQTPGQGLQFLFEYFSETQRNKGNFPGRFSGRQFSNSRSEMNVSTLELGDSALYLCASSYGRESTDTQYFGPGTRLTVL.

The genes are TRBV12-3 or TRBV12-4 and TRBJ1-5; TRBD1 might be the D (5 bases). The CDR3 totals 15 residues. Trimming cost V 1 base and J 5 bases, with 12 bases left between them. The CDR3 DNA sequence: TGTGCCAGCAGTTTAGTCGAAAAAGGGGATCAGCCCCAGCATTTT. Amino acid sequence: CASSLVEKGDQPQHF.

The CDR3: CSARDRVAGGSTDTQYF. As DNA, the CDR3 is TGCAGTGCTAGAGACCGAGTAGCGGGGGGCTCCACAGATACGCAGTATTTT. The chain uses TRBV20-1 and TRBJ2-3; TRBD2 matches at 10 bases. The germline V gene has CDR1 DFQATT and CDR2 SNEGSKA (reference sequence). The CDR3 runs to 17 residues. J was trimmed by 2 bases and V by 0 bases; bases with no gene match: 8.

This clonotype has more than one count but fewer than ten. An end of the junction differs from the germline gene, which may be a read error. The rearrangement joins TRBV4-3 to TRBJ2-1, with TRBD2 as a possible D gene (6 bases). There are 17 residues in the CDR3. Germline V gene sequence: CDR1 LGHNA, CDR2 YSLEER. The CDR3 DNA reads as TGCGCCAACAGCCAAACCTCCCTGACTAGCTCCTACAATGAGCAGTTCTTC. Translation: CANSQTSLTSSYNEQFF.

Comments on this clonotype: Here the CDR3 omits its conserved ending phenylalanine or tryptophan, so a read error is the likely source. The gene calls are TRBV11-2 and TRBJ2-1; D is ambiguous. The germline gives CDR1 SGHAT, CDR2 FQNNGV. This CDR3 is 13 amino acids long. The CDR3, as DNA: TGCGCCAGCAGCTTATCCTACCGGGATGAGCAGTTCGTC. Translated: CASSLSYRDEQFV.

This clonotype occurred a few times. The J gene is TRBJ2-7, the V gene TRBV20-1, with TRBD2 matching over 11 bases. Germline V gene sequence: CDR1 DFQATT, CDR2 SNEGSKA (reference sequence). This CDR3 spans 13 amino acids. With V trimmed by 4 bases and J by 4 bases, 3 bases remained unmatched. DNA for the CDR3: TGCAGTGCTACACTAGCGGGAGAGTACGAGCAGTACTTC. Its protein is CSATLAGEYEQYF.

This rearrangement joins TRBV6-5 to TRBJ2-5; D gene uncertain. Judging by the DNA end, TRBJ2-7 fits better; the J call may be wrong. This CDR3 is built from 16 residues. From germline, CDR1 is MNHEY and CDR2 SVGAGI. CDR3 sequence: CASSYTAESSLYEQYF. CDR3 nucleotide sequence: TGTGCCAGCAGTTACACGGCAGAAAGTAGCCTTTACGAGCAGTACTTC.